The present T cell receptor (beta chain) was sequenced within a study of beta chain features in type 1 diabetes. This clone was seen a few times. The entirety of the isolated RNA underwent reverse transcription, so expressed TCRB transcripts were sequenced. Clones were read by immunoSEQ multiplex PCR, and TCRdb kept only the in-frame ones, dropping some. The sample lists around 340,000 clones, around a fifth seen once, with roughly 0.045% in the top ten. V was pared by 5 bases and J by 4 bases, with 4 bases of the junction left unmatched. The CDR3 sequence is 14 residues long. The germline V gene encodes CDR1 SGHVS and CDR2 FQNEAQ.

The V and J genes are TRBV7-8 and TRBJ1-2; 10 bases are shared with TRBD1. The sequenced sample consisted of naive CD4+ T cells from blood. This sequence originates from a woman aged 18-29 years in good health. CDR3 nucleotides: TGTGCCAGCAGCCTCCGGACAGGGGGCTATGGCTACACCTTC. The encoded protein is CASSLRTGGYGYTF.